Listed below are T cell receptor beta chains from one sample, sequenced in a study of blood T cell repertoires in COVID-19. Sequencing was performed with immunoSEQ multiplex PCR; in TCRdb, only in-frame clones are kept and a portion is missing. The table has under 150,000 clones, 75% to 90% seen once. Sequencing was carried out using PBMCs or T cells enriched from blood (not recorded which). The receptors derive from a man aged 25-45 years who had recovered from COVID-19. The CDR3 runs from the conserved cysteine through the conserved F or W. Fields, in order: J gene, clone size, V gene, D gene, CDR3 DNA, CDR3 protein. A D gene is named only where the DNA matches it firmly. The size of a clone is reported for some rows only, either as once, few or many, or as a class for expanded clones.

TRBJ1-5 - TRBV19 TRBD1 TGTGCCAGTAGCGGGACAGGGGGCCCGGGTCAGCCCCAGCATTTT CASSGTGGPGQPQHF
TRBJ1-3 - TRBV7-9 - TGTGCCAGCAGCCAAGGGGGGGGAATCCCCATATATTTT CASSQGGGIPIYF
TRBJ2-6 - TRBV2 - TGTGCCAGCAGCGAACCCGGGATTGGGGCCAACGTCCTGACTTTC CASSEPGIGANVLTF
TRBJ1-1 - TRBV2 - TGTGCCAGCAGTTTGACTCGGACTGAAGCTTTCTTT CASSLTRTEAFF
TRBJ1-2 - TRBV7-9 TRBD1 TGTGCCAGCAGCTCTGCGACAGGGGAGCGTGGTGGCTACACCTTC CASSSATGERGGYTF
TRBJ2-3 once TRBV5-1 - TGCGCCAGCAGCGTCCCTGGCCTCAGGGATACGCAGTATTTT CASSVPGLRDTQYF
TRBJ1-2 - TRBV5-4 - TGTGCCAGCAGCTCGTTAATTCGTCGGTCCCGGGATGGCTACACCTTC CASSSLIRRSRDGYTF
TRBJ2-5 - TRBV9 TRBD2 TGTGCCAGCAGCGTCGGGACTAGGGGAGAGACCCAGTACTTC CASSVGTRGETQYF
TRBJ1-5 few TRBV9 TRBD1 TGTGCCAGCAGCACCTGGGACAGTAATCAGCCCCAGCATTTT CASSTWDSNQPQHF
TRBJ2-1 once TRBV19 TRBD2 TGTGCCAGTAGTATTGGCGGGAGGAGGAATGAGCAGTTCTTC CASSIGGRRNEQFF
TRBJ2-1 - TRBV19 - TGTGCCAGTAGTATAGACCCTAACAGGTACAATGAGCAGTTCTTC CASSIDPNRYNEQFF
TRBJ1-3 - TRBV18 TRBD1 TGTGCCAGCTCACCACAGGACAGGGCTACAGGAAACACCATATATTTT CASSPQDRATGNTIYF
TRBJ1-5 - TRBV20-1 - TGCAGTGCTAGTCCGGAGGGGAATCAGCCCCAGCATTTT CSASPEGNQPQHF
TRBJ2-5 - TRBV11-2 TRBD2 TGTGCCAGCAGCTCTGGACTAGCGGGGACCCAGTACTTC CASSSGLAGTQYF
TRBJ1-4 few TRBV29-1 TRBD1 TGCAGCGTTGAAGATTATTCGGGACAGGCTAATGAAAAACTGTTTTTT CSVEDYSGQANEKLFF
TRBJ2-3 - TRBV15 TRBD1 TGTGCCACCAGCAGCGACCGGACAGGGGTAACAGATACGCAGTATTTT CATSSDRTGVTDTQYF
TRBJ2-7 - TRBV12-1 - TGTGCCAGCAGCCTCATCCGGGAGTTTAGCTCCTACGAGCAGTACTTC CASSLIREFSSYEQYF
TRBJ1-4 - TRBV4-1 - TGCGCCAGCAGCACACACAGGGCGAGTAATGAAAAACTGTTTTTT CASSTHRASNEKLFF
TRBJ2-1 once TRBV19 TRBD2 TGTGCCAGTAGTATATCTAGCGGGGGCTACAATGAGCAGTTCTTC CASSISSGGYNEQFF
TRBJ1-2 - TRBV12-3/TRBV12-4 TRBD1 TGTGCCAGCAGACAGGGACAGGGTATGAGCTACACCTTC CASRQGQGMSYTF
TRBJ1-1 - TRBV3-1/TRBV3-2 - TGTGCCAGCAGCCTAAGACAGAACACTGAAGCTTTCTTT CASSLRQNTEAFF
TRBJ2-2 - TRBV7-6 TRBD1 TGTGCCAGCAGTTCAGGGGGCTTGAACACCGGGGAGCTGTTTTTT CASSSGGLNTGELFF
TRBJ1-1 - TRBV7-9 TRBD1 TGTGCCAGCAGAGGACAGGGGAAACCTGAAGCTTTCTTT CASRGQGKPEAFF
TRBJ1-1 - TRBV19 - TGTGCCAGTAGTAATCAAGTGCGGGGGGACACTGAAGCTTTCTTT CASSNQVRGDTEAFF
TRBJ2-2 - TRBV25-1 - TGTGCCAGCAGTGAATCCGGCAGGACGAACACCGGGGAGCTGTTTTTT CASSESGRTNTGELFF
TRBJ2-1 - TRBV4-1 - TGCGCCAGCAGCCAAGGGAGCGGAAACTACAATGAGCAGTTCTTC CASSQGSGNYNEQFF
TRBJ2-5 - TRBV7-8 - TGTGCCAGCAGCGGGGGGGCCGTAGAGACCCAGTACTTC CASSGGAVETQYF
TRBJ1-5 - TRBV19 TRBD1 TGTGCCAGTAGTATCCCACAGGGGATGTCTCAGCCCCAGCATTTT CASSIPQGMSQPQHF
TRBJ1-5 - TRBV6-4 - TGTGCCAGCAATTTCGACAGTCGCAATCAGCCCCAGCATTTT CASNFDSRNQPQHF
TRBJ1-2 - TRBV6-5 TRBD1 TGTGCCAGCAGTTACGGGGCTGAGGGGGCAGATGGCTACACCTTC CASSYGAEGADGYTF
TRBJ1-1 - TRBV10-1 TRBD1 TGCGCCAGCAGGAGTGACAGGGGGCAGGGGTTTTATACTGAAGCTTTCTTT CASRSDRGQGFYTEAFF
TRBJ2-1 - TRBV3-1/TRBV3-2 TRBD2 TGTTCGGGACTAGCGATAGGTGAGCAGTTCTTC CSGLAIGEQFF
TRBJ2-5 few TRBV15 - TGTGCCACCAGCAGAGTTGGGGCCCGAGAGACCCAGTACTTC CATSRVGARETQYF